The clone carrying this T cell receptor beta chain was recorded once. This specimen belongs to a study of T cell changes during pregnancy in multiple sclerosis. TCRdb's copy holds only in-frame clones and misses some; the assay was immunoSEQ multiplex PCR. The table lists some 45,000 clones, about 91% of them singletons. The receptor was derived from a female donor in good health, enrolled as a control in a pregnancy study. Sequenced here: CD4+ T cells from peripheral blood mononuclear cells, sampled after pregnancy.

CDR3 sequence: CASSNRGGTGEKLFF. Written as DNA, the CDR3 is TGTGCCAGCAGCAACAGGGGGGGAACGGGTGAAAAACTGTTTTTT. The J gene is TRBJ1-4, the V gene TRBV7-9; 8 nucleotides align to TRBD1. The CDR3 is 15 amino acids. Germline loops: CDR1 SEHNR, CDR2 FQNEAQ (reference sequence). Trimming at V came to 5 bases and at J to 7 bases, leaving 9 bases not matched to a gene.